The following is a T cell receptor beta chain sequence with its context. The sample is drawn from a study of blood T cell repertoires in COVID-19. Study-wide background: From the United States, Italy and Spain came samples of acute and convalescent COVID-19. Sample material is recorded as cDNA or gDNA derived from T cells, B-cell-depleted T cells, or PBMCs.

As originally analysed: For nucleated cells, counts were estimated from reference gene primer amplification. Assay: immunoSEQ multiplex PCR; the TCRdb copy retains only in-frame clones and omits some. That table furnishes V, J and clone size, whereas the DNA furnished D and trimming. The sample consists of over 250,000 clones, around 86% of them appearing once. This CDR3 is 16 amino acids long. In germline, CDR1 is SNHLY, CDR2 FYNNEI. Losses at the gene ends were 6 bases for V and 2 bases for J; bases not matched to a gene: 9. This TCR derives from a woman aged 40 to 50 who had recovered from COVID-19. The material sequenced was peripheral blood. V gene TRBV2 combines with J gene TRBJ2-3, with 9 bases aligning to TRBD1. Here the CDR3 reads CASRRDGTGSTDTQYF. The CDR3 region has the DNA TGTGCCAGCAGACGGGACGGGACAGGGTCCACAGATACGCAGTATTTT. The variable domain in full, with the rest retrieved from reference TRBV2 and TRBJ2-3, is EPEVTQTPSHQVTQMGQEVILRCVPISNHLYFYWYRQILGQKVEFLVSFYNNEISEKSEIFDDQFSVERPDGSNFTLKIRSTKLEDSAMYFCASRRDGTGSTDTQYFGPGTRLTVL.